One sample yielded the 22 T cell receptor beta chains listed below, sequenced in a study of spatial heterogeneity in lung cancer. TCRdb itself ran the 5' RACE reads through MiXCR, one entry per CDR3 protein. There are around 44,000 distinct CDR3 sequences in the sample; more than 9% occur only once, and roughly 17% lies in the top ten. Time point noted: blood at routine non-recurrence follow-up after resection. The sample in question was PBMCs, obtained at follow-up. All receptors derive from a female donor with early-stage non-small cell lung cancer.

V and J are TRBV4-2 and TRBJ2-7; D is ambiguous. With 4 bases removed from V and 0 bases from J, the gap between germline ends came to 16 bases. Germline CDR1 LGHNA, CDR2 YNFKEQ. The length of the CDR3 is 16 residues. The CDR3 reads CASSLSGPDPSYEQYF. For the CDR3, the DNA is TGTGCCAGCAGCCTGTCTGGGCCCGACCCCTCCTACGAGCAGTACTTC.

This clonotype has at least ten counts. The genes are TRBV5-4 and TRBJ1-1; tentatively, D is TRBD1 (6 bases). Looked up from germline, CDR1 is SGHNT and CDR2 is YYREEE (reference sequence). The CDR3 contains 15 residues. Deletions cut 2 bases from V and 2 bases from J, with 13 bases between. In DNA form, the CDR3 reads TGTGCCAGCAGCTTTGGAGGGGGGTCTAACACTGAAGCTTTCTTT. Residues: CASSFGGGSNTEAFF. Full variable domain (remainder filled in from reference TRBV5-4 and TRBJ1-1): ETGVTQSPTHLIKTRGQQVTLRCSSQSGHNTVSWYQQALGQGPQFIFQYYREEENGRGNFPPRFSGLQFPNYSSELNVNALELDDSALYLCASSFGGGSNTEAFFGQGTRLTVV.

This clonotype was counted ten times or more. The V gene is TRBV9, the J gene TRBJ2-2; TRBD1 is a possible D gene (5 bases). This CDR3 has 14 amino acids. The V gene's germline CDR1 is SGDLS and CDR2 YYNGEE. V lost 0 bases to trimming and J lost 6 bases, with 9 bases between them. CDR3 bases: TGTGCCAGCAGCGTAGGACCAGGGTCCGGGGAGCTGTTTTTT. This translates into CASSVGPGSGELFF.

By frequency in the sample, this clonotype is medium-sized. The CDR3 nucleotides read TGTGCCAGCAGCGTAGGGGACAGGGGCCAAGAGACCCAGTACTTC. It translates to CASSVGDRGQETQYF. The chain is built from TRBV9 and TRBJ2-5; 10 bases are shared with TRBD1. Trimming took 0 bases from V and 1 from J; bases not matched to a gene: 0. From germline, CDR1 is SGDLS and CDR2 YYNGEE. CDR3 length: 15 residues. Looking up the rest from reference TRBV9 and TRBJ2-5 gives the full variable domain: DSGVTQTPKHLITATGQRVTLRCSPRSGDLSVYWYQQSLDQGLQFLIQYYNGEERAKGNILERFSAQQFPDLHSELNLSSLELGDSALYFCASSVGDRGQETQYFGPGTRLLVL.

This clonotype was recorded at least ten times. For the CDR3, the DNA is TGTGCCAGCAGTTACCTCACAGGGGCGCAAGATGGCTACACCTTC. Its translation is CASSYLTGAQDGYTF. The chain uses TRBV6-2 or TRBV6-3 and TRBJ1-2; 7 nucleotides line up with TRBD1. CDR3 length: 15 residues. With V trimmed by 2 bases and J by 6 bases, 9 bases remained unmatched. In germline, CDR1 is MNHEY, CDR2 SVGEGT.

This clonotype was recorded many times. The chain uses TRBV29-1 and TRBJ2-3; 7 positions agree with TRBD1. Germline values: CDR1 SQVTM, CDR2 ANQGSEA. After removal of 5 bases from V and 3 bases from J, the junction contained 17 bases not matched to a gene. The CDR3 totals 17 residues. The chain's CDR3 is CSVPRITQGIETDTQYF. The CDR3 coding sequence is TGCAGCGTTCCCCGCATAACACAGGGGATTGAGACAGATACGCAGTATTTT.

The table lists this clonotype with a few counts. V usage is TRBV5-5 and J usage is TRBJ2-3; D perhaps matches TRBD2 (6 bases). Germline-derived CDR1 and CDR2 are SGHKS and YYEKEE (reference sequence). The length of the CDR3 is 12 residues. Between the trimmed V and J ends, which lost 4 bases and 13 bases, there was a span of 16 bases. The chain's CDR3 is CASSIRESSKYF. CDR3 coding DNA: TGTGCCAGCAGCATCCGGGAGTCTTCAAAGTATTTT.

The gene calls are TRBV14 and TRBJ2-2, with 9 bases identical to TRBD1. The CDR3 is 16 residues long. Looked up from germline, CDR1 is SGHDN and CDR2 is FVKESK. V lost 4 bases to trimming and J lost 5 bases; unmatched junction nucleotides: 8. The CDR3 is CASSPGGQGDTGELFF. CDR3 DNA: TGTGCCAGCAGCCCCGGGGGACAGGGAGATACCGGGGAGCTGTTTTTT.

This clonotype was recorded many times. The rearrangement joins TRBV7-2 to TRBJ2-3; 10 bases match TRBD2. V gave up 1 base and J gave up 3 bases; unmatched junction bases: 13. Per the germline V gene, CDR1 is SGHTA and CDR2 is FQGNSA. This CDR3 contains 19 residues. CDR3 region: CASSLGIAGGRVVTDTQYF. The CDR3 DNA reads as TGTGCCAGCAGCTTAGGGATAGCGGGGGGCCGGGTGGTGACAGATACGCAGTATTTT.

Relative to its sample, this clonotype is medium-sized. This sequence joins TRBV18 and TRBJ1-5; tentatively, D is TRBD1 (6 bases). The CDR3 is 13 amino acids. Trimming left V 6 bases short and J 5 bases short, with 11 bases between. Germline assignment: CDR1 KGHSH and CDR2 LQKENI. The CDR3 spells CASSPYRDQPQHF. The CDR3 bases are TGTGCCAGCTCCCCTTACAGGGATCAGCCCCAGCATTTT.

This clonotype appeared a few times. The CDR3 coding sequence is TGTGCCAGCAGTCTCACTGCCCCATCCTCTGGAAACACCATATATTTT. Amino acid sequence: CASSLTAPSSGNTIYF. The V call is TRBV6-5, the J call TRBJ1-3; D unclear. Trimming removed 5 bases at V and 0 bases at J, with 14 bases between. Germline V gene data show CDR1 as MNHEY and CDR2 as SVGAGI. The CDR3 has 16 amino acids.

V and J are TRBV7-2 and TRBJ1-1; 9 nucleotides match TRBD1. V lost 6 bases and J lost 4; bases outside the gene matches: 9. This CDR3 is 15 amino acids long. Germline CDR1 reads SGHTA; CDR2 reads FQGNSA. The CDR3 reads CASRSPTGGLTEAFF. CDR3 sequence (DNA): TGTGCCAGCAGATCCCCCACAGGGGGCCTCACTGAAGCTTTCTTT.

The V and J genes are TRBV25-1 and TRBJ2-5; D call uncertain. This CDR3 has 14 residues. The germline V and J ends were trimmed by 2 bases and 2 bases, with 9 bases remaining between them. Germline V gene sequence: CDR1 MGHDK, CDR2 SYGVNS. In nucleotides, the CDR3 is TGTGCCAGCAGTGAAACGCCAGAGCAAGAGACCCAGTACTTC. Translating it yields CASSETPEQETQYF. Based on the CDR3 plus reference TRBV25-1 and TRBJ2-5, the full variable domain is EADIYQTPRYLVIGTGKKITLECSQTMGHDKMYWYQQDPGMELHLIHYSYGVNSTEKGDLSSESTVSRIRTEHFPLTLESARPSHTSQYLCASSETPEQETQYFGPGTRLLVL.

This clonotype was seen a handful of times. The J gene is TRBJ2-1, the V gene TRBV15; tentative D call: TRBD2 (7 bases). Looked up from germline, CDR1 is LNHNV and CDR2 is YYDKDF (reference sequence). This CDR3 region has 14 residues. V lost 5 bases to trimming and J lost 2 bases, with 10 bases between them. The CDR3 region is CATSEGGAYNEQFF. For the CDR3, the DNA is TGTGCCACCAGCGAAGGGGGGGCCTACAATGAGCAGTTCTTC. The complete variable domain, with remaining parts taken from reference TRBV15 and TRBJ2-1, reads DAMVIQNPRYQVTQFGKPVTLSCSQTLNHNVMYWYQQKSSQAPKLLFHYYDKDFNNEADTPDNFQSRRPNTSFCFLDIRSPGLGDTAMYLCATSEGGAYNEQFFGPGTRLTVL.

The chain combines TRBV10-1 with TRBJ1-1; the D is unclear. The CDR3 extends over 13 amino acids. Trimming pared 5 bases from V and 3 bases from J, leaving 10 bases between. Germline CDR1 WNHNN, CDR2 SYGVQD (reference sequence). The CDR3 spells CASSIREDTEAFF. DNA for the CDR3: TGCGCCAGCAGTATCAGAGAAGACACTGAAGCTTTCTTT.

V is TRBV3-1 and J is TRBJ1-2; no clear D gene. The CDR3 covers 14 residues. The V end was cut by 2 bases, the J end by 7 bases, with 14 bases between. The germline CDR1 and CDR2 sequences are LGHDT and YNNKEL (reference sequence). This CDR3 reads CASSQNDGFRGYTF. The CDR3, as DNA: TGTGCCAGCAGCCAAAATGACGGGTTTCGTGGCTACACCTTC.

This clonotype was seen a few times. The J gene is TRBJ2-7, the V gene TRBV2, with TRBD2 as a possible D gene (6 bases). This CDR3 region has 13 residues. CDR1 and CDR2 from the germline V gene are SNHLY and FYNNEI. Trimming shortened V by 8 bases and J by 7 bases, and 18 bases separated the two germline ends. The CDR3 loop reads CASSPIAVGEQYF. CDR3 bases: TGTGCCAGCTCCCCAATAGCGGTGGGGGAGCAGTACTTC. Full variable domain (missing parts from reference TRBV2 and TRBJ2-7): EPEVTQTPSHQVTQMGQEVILRCVPISNHLYFYWYRQILGQKVEFLVSFYNNEISEKSEIFDDQFSVERPDGSNFTLKIRSTKLEDSAMYFCASSPIAVGEQYFGPGTRLTVT.

DNA for the CDR3: TGTGCCTGGAGACCCAGCTCCTATAATTCACCCCTCCACTTT. The encoded protein is CAWRPSSYNSPLHF. The chain uses TRBV30 and TRBJ1-6, with D unclear. V was shortened by 3 bases and J by 0 bases, with 6 bases between the two germline ends. The CDR3 totals 14 residues. Germline V lookup: CDR1 GTSNPN, CDR2 SVGIG (reference sequence).

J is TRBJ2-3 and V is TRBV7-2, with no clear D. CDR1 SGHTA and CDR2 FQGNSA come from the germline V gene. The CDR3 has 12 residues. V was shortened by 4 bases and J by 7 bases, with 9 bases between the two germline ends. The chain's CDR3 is CASSSGDNTQYF. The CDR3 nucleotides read TGTGCCAGCAGCTCGGGCGACAATACGCAGTATTTT.

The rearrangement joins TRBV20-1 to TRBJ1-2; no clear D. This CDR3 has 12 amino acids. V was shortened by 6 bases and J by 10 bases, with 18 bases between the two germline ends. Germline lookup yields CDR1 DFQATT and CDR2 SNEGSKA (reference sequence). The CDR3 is CSAPTGNFVYTF. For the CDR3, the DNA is TGCAGTGCCCCGACTGGGAACTTTGTCTACACCTTC.

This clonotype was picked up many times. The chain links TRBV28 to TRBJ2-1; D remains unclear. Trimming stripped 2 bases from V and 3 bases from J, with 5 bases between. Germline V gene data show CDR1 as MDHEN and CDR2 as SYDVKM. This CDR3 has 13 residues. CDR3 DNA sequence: TGTGCCAGCAGTTTAGCCAGCTACAATGAGCAGTTCTTC. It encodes CASSLASYNEQFF.

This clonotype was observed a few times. CDR3 residues: CASSQEGVGLTHYEQYF. The DNA of the CDR3 is TGTGCCAGCAGCCAAGAAGGGGTAGGACTAACCCACTACGAGCAGTACTTC. The chain couples TRBV3-1 to TRBJ2-7; a weak D match, TRBD2 (6 bases). Germline V gene sequence: CDR1 LGHDT, CDR2 YNNKEL (reference sequence). The V end was cut by 0 bases, the J end by 3 bases, with 18 bases between. The CDR3 sequence is 17 residues long.